Each of the 6 T cell receptor beta chains below was sequenced from the same sample in a study of shared clonotypes between healthy human individuals (dated by TCRdb to the early 2020s). The library was made by the immunoSEQ multiplex PCR assay. TCRdb re-hosts the immuneACCESS table, in-frame sequences only. Its copies lack some clones; in the studies checked, an unresolved V gene accounts for under half of them, and the cause for the rest is not known. The sample data list a few million clones, and around 95% of these were observed just once. Together, the top ten hold roughly 0.13% of the sample. Sample: naive CD4+ T cells sorted from blood. The cell subset or site label of this sample denotes: CD45RA+ positively selected. The origin of the receptors is a man between 18 and 35 years old in good health.

This chain uses TRBV9 with TRBJ2-3, with TRBD2 identical over 10 bases. This CDR3 spans 14 amino acids. Looked up from germline, CDR1 is SGDLS and CDR2 is YYNGEE. The junction had 2 bases not matched to a gene; V was cut back by 2 bases and J by 5 bases. Here the CDR3 reads CASSVSGGGDTQYF. In DNA, the CDR3 is TGTGCCAGCAGCGTCAGCGGGGGGGGAGATACGCAGTATTTT.

The chain links TRBV10-2 to TRBJ1-5, with 9 bases aligning to TRBD1. The CDR3 sequence is 15 residues long. Germline lookup yields CDR1 WSHSY and CDR2 SAAADI. After removal of 7 bases from V and 6 bases from J, the junction contained 10 bases not matched to a gene. The CDR3 region has the DNA TGCGCCAGCACCTATGGGACAGGGATAGGTCAGCCCCAGCATTTT. Translated, it gives CASTYGTGIGQPQHF.

The J gene is TRBJ2-6, the V gene TRBV6-1, with D perhaps given as TRBD1 or TRBD2 (5 bases each). Trimming left V 4 bases short and J 0 bases short, with 13 bases between. Germline-derived CDR1 and CDR2 are MNHNS and SASEGT. This CDR3 is built from 17 residues. This CDR3 is CASSATVRGSGANVLTF. The DNA of the CDR3 is TGTGCCAGCAGTGCGACAGTGAGGGGCTCTGGGGCCAACGTCCTGACTTTC.

The genes are TRBV4-1 and TRBJ1-3; D uncertain. CDR3 length equals 16 residues. Germline CDR1 reads MGHRA; CDR2 reads YSYEKL. V was trimmed by 2 bases and J by 2 bases, leaving 13 bases between them. CDR3 protein: CASSQFQEETGNTIYF. DNA for the CDR3: TGCGCCAGCAGCCAATTCCAGGAGGAAACTGGAAACACCATATATTTT.

This chain uses TRBV6-1 with TRBJ1-5; D unresolved. The CDR3 consists of 15 residues. Trimming left V 7 bases short and J 0 bases short, with 13 bases between. Looked up from germline, CDR1 is MNHNS and CDR2 is SASEGT. CDR3 amino acids: CASMHSEHSNQPQHF. The DNA of the CDR3 is TGTGCCAGCATGCACAGTGAACATAGCAATCAGCCCCAGCATTTT.

The chain links TRBV5-1 to TRBJ1-5; tentatively, D is TRBD1 (5 bases). The CDR3 covers 15 residues. Germline V CDR1 and CDR2: SGHRS, YFSETQ. Trimming removed 0 bases from V and 5 bases from J, with 12 bases in between. CDR3 nucleotides: TGCGCCAGCAGCTTGGATCCCGGGACGGATCAGCCCCAGCATTTT. Translation gives CASSLDPGTDQPQHF.